This TCR beta chain derives from a study of blood T cell repertoires in COVID-19. Study-wide background: COVID-19 samples, acute and convalescent, were from the United States, Italy and Spain.

Patients from Seattle were sampled longitudinally, starting during active infection. In the study's own analysis: From reference gene primer amplification, estimates of nucleated cell counts were derived. Sequencing was performed with immunoSEQ multiplex PCR; in TCRdb, only in-frame clones are kept and a portion is missing. V, J and clone size are taken as reported in that table, and D and trimming were inferred from the DNA itself. This sample yields roughly 160,000 clones, of which approximately 90% are seen a single time; around 10% belongs to the top ten. The CDR3 has 14 residues. V lost 4 bases and J lost 1, with 11 bases in between. CDR1 is SGHKS, CDR2 YYEKEE, per germline (reference sequence).

The sequencing sample was made of peripheral blood. The clonotype was recovered from a woman aged 70 to 79 with COVID-19, enrolled during active disease. The genes are TRBV5-5 and TRBJ1-2; D remains unclear. The CDR3 DNA is TGTGCCAGCAGCCTGGACGGTATTAACTATGGCTACACCTTC. Its protein is CASSLDGINYGYTF.